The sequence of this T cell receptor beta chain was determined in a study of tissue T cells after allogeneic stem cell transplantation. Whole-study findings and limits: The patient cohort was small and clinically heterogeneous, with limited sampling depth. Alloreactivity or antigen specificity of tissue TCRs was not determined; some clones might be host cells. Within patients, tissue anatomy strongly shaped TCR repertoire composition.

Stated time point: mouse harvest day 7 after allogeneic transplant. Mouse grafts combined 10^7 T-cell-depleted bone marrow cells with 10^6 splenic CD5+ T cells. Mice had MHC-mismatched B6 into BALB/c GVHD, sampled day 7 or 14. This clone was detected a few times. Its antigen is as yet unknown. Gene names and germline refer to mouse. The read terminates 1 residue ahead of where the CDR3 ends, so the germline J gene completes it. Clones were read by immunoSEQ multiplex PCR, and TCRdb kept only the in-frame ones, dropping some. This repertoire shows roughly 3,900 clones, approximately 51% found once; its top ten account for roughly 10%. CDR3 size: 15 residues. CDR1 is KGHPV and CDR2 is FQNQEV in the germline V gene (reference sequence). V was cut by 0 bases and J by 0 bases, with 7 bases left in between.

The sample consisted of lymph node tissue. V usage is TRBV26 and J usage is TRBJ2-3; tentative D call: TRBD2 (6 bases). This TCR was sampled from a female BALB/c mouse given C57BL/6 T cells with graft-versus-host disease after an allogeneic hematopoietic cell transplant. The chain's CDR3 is CASSLSGTSAETLYF. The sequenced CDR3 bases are TGTGCCAGCAGTCTGTCAGGGACTAGTGCAGAAACGCTGTAT.